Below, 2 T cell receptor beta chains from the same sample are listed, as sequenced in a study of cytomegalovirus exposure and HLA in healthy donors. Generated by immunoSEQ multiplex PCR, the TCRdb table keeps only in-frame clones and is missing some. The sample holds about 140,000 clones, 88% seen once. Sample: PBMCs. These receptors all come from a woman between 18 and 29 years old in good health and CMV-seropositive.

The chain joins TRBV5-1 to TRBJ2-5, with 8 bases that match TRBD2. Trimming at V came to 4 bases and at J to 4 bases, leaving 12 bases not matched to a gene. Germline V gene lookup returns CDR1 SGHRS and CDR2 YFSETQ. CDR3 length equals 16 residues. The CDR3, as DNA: TGCGCCAGCAGCGGGACTAGGGGGGAGATAGGAGAGACCCAGTACTTC. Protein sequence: CASSGTRGEIGETQYF.

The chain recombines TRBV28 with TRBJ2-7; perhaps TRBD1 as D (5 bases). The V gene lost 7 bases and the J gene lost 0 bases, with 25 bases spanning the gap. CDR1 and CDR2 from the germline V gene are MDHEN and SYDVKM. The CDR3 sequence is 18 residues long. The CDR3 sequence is CASTTLRGGAESSYEQYF. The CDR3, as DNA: TGTGCCAGCACAACCCTCCGCGGTGGGGCAGAGAGCTCCTACGAGCAGTACTTC.